The clone carrying this TCR beta chain was observed at least ten times. Antigen: not known. The data originate from a study of T-cell memory formation after mild COVID-19. Using its own MiXCR run on the 5' RACE reads, TCRdb lists one record per CDR3 protein. The data contain roughly 280,000 distinct CDR3 sequences, 8.2% of them singletons. Findings and limits, study-wide: Nothing confirmed that second-wave clones peaking on day 37 were specific for SARS-CoV-2.

This TCR derives from a man younger than 35 who had mild COVID-19 (a few samples of this study predate the infection). Cell type and time point are not known. The sequenced sample consisted of PBMCs or a T cell subset sorted from them (not recorded which).

The CDR3, as DNA: TGTGCCAGCAGCTCCGGACAGGGGGATCAGCCCCAGCATTTT. Amino acid sequence: CASSSGQGDQPQHF. The V and J genes are TRBV7-9 and TRBJ1-5; 10 nucleotides align to TRBD1. The V gene end was trimmed by 4 bases and the J gene end by 5 bases; junction bases not matched to a gene: 2. The CDR3 is 14 amino acids. CDR1 and CDR2 (germline): SEHNR, FQNEAQ (reference sequence).